The rows below give T cell receptor beta chains drawn from one sample of a study of T cell responses to AZD1222 COVID-19 vaccine. Repertoires were generated with immunoSEQ multiplex PCR, while TCRdb's copy carries only in-frame clones and drops some. There are about 130,000 clones in the sample; 80% to 90% occur only once, and 1.5% to 2% lies in the top ten. The sample in question was peripheral blood, obtained on day 0 of AZD1222 vaccination. The source of these receptors is an adult in good health. Each CDR3 is given with its conserved first and last residue. The order of the fields is D gene, V gene, clone size, J gene, CDR3 protein, CDR3 DNA. The D gene is left open where the match is weak. The size field is filled for only some rows; it gives once, few, many or a size class.

>.|TRBV29-1|.|TRBJ1-1
CSAASGMNTEAFF
TGCAGCGCAGCCTCAGGAATGAACACTGAAGCTTTCTTT
>TRBD1|TRBV7-8|once|TRBJ1-2
CASSLTGPYGYTF
TGTGCCAGCAGCTTGACAGGGCCCTATGGCTACACCTTC
>TRBD2|TRBV27|.|TRBJ2-3
CASRALAGEGDTQYF
TGTGCCAGCAGGGCACTAGCGGGGGAAGGAGATACGCAGTATTTT
>.|TRBV30|.|TRBJ2-7
CAWSHLYEQYF
TGTGCCTGGAGTCACTTATACGAGCAGTACTTC
>.|TRBV27|.|TRBJ1-2
CASSFHQGQENYGYTF
TGTGCCAGCAGTTTCCATCAGGGGCAGGAGAACTATGGCTACACCTTC
>.|TRBV30|.|TRBJ2-7
CAASTQGIEQYF
TGTGCCGCCTCTACCCAGGGAATCGAGCAGTACTTC
>.|TRBV6-5|.|TRBJ2-1
CASRIDPQRFF
TGTGCCAGCAGAATAGACCCGCAAAGGTTCTTC
>.|TRBV20-1|once|TRBJ2-3
CSARGTDTQYF
TGCAGTGCTAGAGGCACAGATACGCAGTATTTT
>TRBD1|TRBV15|.|TRBJ2-7
CATRRDSSYEQYF
TGTGCCACCAGGAGGGACAGCTCCTACGAGCAGTACTTC
>.|TRBV27|.|TRBJ1-1
CASSLGLAGNTEAFF
TGTGCCAGCAGTTTAGGTTTGGCAGGGAACACTGAAGCTTTCTTT
>TRBD2|TRBV19|.|TRBJ2-1
CASSIRPSGSSYNEQFF
TGTGCCAGTAGTATCCGGCCTAGCGGGAGTTCCTACAATGAGCAGTTCTTC
>.|TRBV6-2/TRBV6-3|once|TRBJ2-7
CASSTKRTAFSSYEQYF
TGTGCCAGCAGTACAAAACGGACAGCTTTTAGCTCCTACGAGCAGTACTTC
>.|TRBV3-1/TRBV3-2|.|TRBJ1-3
CASSHPQGRGNTIYF
TGTGCCAGCAGCCACCCCCAGGGCAGGGGAAACACCATATATTTT
>TRBD1|TRBV20-1|.|TRBJ1-6
CSVYRGSPLHF
TGCAGTGTCTACAGGGGTTCACCCCTCCACTTT
>.|TRBV5-1|.|TRBJ1-1
CASSLRQSRNLNTEAFF
TGCGCCAGCAGCTTGAGGCAGTCACGTAACCTGAACACTGAAGCTTTCTTT
>.|TRBV20-1|.|TRBJ2-3
CSARDPYTQYF
TGCAGTGCTAGAGATCCATATACGCAGTATTTT
>.|TRBV30|.|TRBJ2-1
CASYIPGNEQFF
TGTGCCTCGTATATCCCGGGGAATGAGCAGTTCTTC
>.|TRBV24-1|.|TRBJ2-3
CATRGAPDTQYF
TGTGCCACCAGGGGGGCCCCAGATACGCAGTATTTT